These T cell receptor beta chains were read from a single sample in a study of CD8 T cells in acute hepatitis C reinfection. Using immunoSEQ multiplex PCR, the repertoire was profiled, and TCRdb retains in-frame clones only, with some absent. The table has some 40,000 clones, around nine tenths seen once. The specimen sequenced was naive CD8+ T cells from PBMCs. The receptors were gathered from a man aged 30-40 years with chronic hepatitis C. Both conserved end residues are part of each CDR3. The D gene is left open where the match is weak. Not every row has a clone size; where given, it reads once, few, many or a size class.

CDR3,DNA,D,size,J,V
CASSSTGGLGGYTF,TGTGCCAGCAGTTCTACAGGGGGCTTGGGTGGCTACACCTTC,TRBD1,.,TRBJ1-2,TRBV27
CASIGRTDTQYF,TGTGCCAGCATCGGCCGCACAGATACGCAGTATTTT,.,.,TRBJ2-3,TRBV2
CASSLAQEWTGELFF,TGTGCCAGCAGCTTAGCGCAGGAGTGGACCGGGGAGCTGTTTTTT,.,.,TRBJ2-2,TRBV7-6
CASSEISRDTGYGYTF,TGTGCCAGCAGTGAAATCTCCAGGGATACTGGCTATGGCTACACCTTC,.,once,TRBJ1-2,TRBV2
CASSLVGLAVYNEQFF,TGTGCCAGCAGCTTAGTGGGACTAGCGGTTTACAATGAGCAGTTCTTC,TRBD2,once,TRBJ2-1,TRBV7-9
CASSESDGDTEAFF,TGTGCCAGCAGTGAAAGCGACGGTGACACTGAAGCTTTCTTT,.,.,TRBJ1-1,TRBV2
CASSQDRGTGELFF,TGCGCCAGCAGCCAAGATCGGGGCACCGGGGAGCTGTTTTTT,.,.,TRBJ2-2,TRBV4-3
CAISEQGTSPYEQYF,TGTGCCATCAGTGAGCAGGGAACCTCCCCCTACGAGCAGTACTTC,.,.,TRBJ2-7,TRBV10-3
CASSDREGFAEKLFF,TGTGCCAGCAGTGACAGGGAAGGGTTTGCTGAAAAACTGTTTTTT,TRBD1,once,TRBJ1-4,TRBV27
CASSQGLAGGPFNEQFF,TGCGCCAGCAGCCAGGGACTAGCGGGAGGGCCCTTTAATGAGCAGTTCTTC,TRBD2,.,TRBJ2-1,TRBV4-1
CASSHLGQYYGYTF,TGCGCCAGCAGCCACCTCGGGCAGTACTATGGCTACACCTTC,.,.,TRBJ1-2,TRBV4-1
CASSEYTDTQYF,TGTGCCAGCAGCGAATACACAGATACGCAGTATTTT,.,.,TRBJ2-3,TRBV5-6
CSVERGYGGYTF,TGCAGCGTTGAAAGGGGGTATGGTGGCTACACCTTC,.,.,TRBJ1-2,TRBV29-1
CASSQEIPVRGVSGELFF,TGCGCCAGCAGCCAAGAGATTCCCGTCAGGGGGGTGAGCGGGGAGCTGTTTTTT,.,.,TRBJ2-2,TRBV4-1
CASSQGGGHGYTF,TGTGCCAGCAGCCAAGGGGGCGGGCATGGCTACACCTTC,.,.,TRBJ1-2,TRBV16
CSVEDQGEQYF,TGCAGCGTTGAAGATCAGGGCGAGCAGTACTTC,.,.,TRBJ2-7,TRBV29-1
CASSLEWGSSYEQYF,TGTGCCAGCAGCTTAGAGTGGGGGAGCTCCTACGAGCAGTACTTC,.,.,TRBJ2-7,TRBV7-8
CASSEDYEQYF,TGCGCCAGCAGTGAGGATTACGAGCAGTACTTC,.,.,TRBJ2-7,TRBV10-2
CASSSRDSPYEQYF,TGCGCCAGCAGTTCCCGGGACAGTCCTTACGAGCAGTACTTC,TRBD1,.,TRBJ2-7,TRBV10-1
CASSVGGASGYNEQFF,TGTGCCAGCAGCGTAGGCGGGGCTAGCGGATACAATGAGCAGTTCTTC,TRBD2,.,TRBJ2-1,TRBV9
CASSMDRGRYNEQFF,TGTGCCAGCAGCATGGACAGGGGTCGGTACAATGAGCAGTTCTTC,TRBD1,.,TRBJ2-1,TRBV7-6
CASGQVKSEAFF,TGTGCCAGCGGACAGGTTAAGTCTGAAGCTTTCTTT,TRBD1,.,TRBJ1-1,TRBV27
CASSDLSGVYNEQFF,TGTGCCAGCAGCGACTTGAGCGGGGTTTACAATGAGCAGTTCTTC,TRBD2,.,TRBJ2-1,TRBV16
CASSKENTEAFF,TGTGCCAGCAGCAAGGAAAACACTGAAGCTTTCTTT,.,.,TRBJ1-1,TRBV9
CASSPGVEAFF,TGTGCCAGCTCCCCAGGAGTCGAAGCTTTCTTT,.,.,TRBJ1-1,TRBV18
CASSLAQGVYEQYF,TGTGCCAGCAGCTTGGCACAGGGGGTTTACGAGCAGTACTTC,TRBD1,.,TRBJ2-7,TRBV5-6
CAWSPGTGASSYNSPLHF,TGTGCCTGGAGTCCTGGGACAGGGGCGAGCTCCTATAATTCACCCCTCCACTTT,TRBD1,.,TRBJ1-6,TRBV30
CASSLIDSGNTIYF,TGTGCCAGCAGTCTTATAGACTCTGGAAACACCATATATTTT,.,.,TRBJ1-3,TRBV14